The 25 T cell receptor beta chains listed next were all sequenced from one sample in a study of blood T cell repertoires in COVID-19 (dated by TCRdb to 2020 to 2021). Preparation of the library involved the immunoSEQ multiplex PCR assay. TCRdb mirrors the immuneACCESS table, restricted to in-frame sequences. Some clones are absent from its copies; in checked studies, under half trace to an unresolved V gene, and the reason for the others is unknown. The sample records roughly 200,000 clones, around 94% of which are singletons. The ten largest clones add up to approximately 0.69% of the sample. The specimen was peripheral blood. The receptors here all came from a man younger than 45 with COVID-19, enrolled during active disease.

The chain recombines TRBV3-1 (or the pseudogene TRBV3-2) with TRBJ1-4, with a weak D call TRBD1 (5 bases). Deletions cut 0 bases from V and 8 bases from J, with 16 bases between. Germline lookup yields CDR1 LGHDT and CDR2 YNNKEL (reference sequence). The CDR3 sequence is 16 residues long. CDR3 amino acids: CASSQDGGGYGEKLFF. The CDR3 nucleotides are TGTGCCAGCAGCCAAGATGGGGGAGGGTATGGGGAAAAACTGTTTTTT.

The V call is TRBV12-3 or TRBV12-4, the J call TRBJ1-1; 8 bases are shared with TRBD1. The CDR3 consists of 13 residues. The ends lost 3 bases at V and 7 bases at J; junction bases unmatched: 4. CDR3 sequence reads: CASSLMGQVEAFF. CDR3 in DNA: TGTGCCAGCAGTTTGATGGGACAGGTTGAAGCTTTCTTT.

V and J are TRBV2 and TRBJ2-7; D gene unclear. The CDR3 runs 11 residues. V was clipped by 8 bases and J by 1 base, with 6 bases between them. CDR1 is SNHLY and CDR2 is FYNNEI in the germline V gene. The CDR3 protein is CASARSYEQYF. DNA of the CDR3: TGTGCCAGCGCTAGGTCCTACGAGCAGTACTTC.

V usage is TRBV7-6 and J usage is TRBJ1-6; possibly TRBD1 for D (5 bases). The CDR3 contains 15 residues. Germline values: CDR1 SGHVS, CDR2 FNYEAQ. The V end lost 2 bases, the J end lost 8 bases, and 13 bases lay between the germline ends. CDR3 nucleotides: TGTGCCAGCAGCTTATCTGGGGCTGGGCATTCACCCCTCCACTTT. This codes for CASSLSGAGHSPLHF.

The rearrangement links TRBV5-5 to TRBJ1-2; TRBD1 aligns across 9 bases. Germline lookup yields CDR1 SGHKS and CDR2 YYEKEE (reference sequence). V was clipped by 4 bases and J by 8 bases; unmatched bases: 6. There are 13 residues in the CDR3. The CDR3 here is CASSGTGTLGYTF. As DNA, the CDR3 is TGTGCCAGCAGCGGGACAGGGACCTTAGGCTACACCTTC.

The chain links TRBV9 to TRBJ1-3; 8 bases are a match to TRBD1. There are 16 residues in the CDR3. The germline V gene encodes CDR1 SGDLS and CDR2 YYNGEE. V shed 3 bases and J 2 bases; nucleotides not matched to a gene: 7. DNA of the CDR3: TGTGCCAGCAGCGCCACACAGGGGGGGGCTGGAAACACCATATATTTT. It yields the protein CASSATQGGAGNTIYF.

CDR3 nucleotides: TGTGCCAGCAGTGCTTTGGGACAACCCTCTGGAAACACCATATATTTT. Its protein is CASSALGQPSGNTIYF. The rearrangement joins TRBV6-1 to TRBJ1-3, with a weak D call TRBD1 (6 bases). The CDR3 contains 16 residues. Germline V gene sequence: CDR1 MNHNS, CDR2 SASEGT. Trimming removed 4 bases from V and 0 bases from J, with 13 bases in between.

The table lists this clone with a count of one. This chain joins TRBV18 and TRBJ2-3; 8 nucleotides agree with TRBD2. Unmatched junction bases numbered 9, after V lost 1 base and J lost 3 bases. CDR3 length: 17 residues. Per germline, CDR1 KGHSH and CDR2 LQKENI. As DNA, the CDR3 is TGTGCCAGCTCACCACGGGTCGGGGGGGCCGAGACAGATACGCAGTATTTT. It is translated as CASSPRVGGAETDTQYF.

The rearrangement joins TRBV4-2 to TRBJ1-2, with D possibly matching TRBD1 (6 bases). Trimming left V 4 bases short and J 1 base short, with 22 bases between. Germline values: CDR1 LGHNA, CDR2 YNFKEQ. CDR3 length: 18 residues. The CDR3: CASSPSRARGTFNYGYTF. In nucleotides, the CDR3 is TGTGCCAGCAGCCCTTCAAGGGCCAGGGGAACTTTTAACTATGGCTACACCTTC.

This clone was detected only once. V and J are TRBV6-1 and TRBJ1-1; D is perhaps TRBD1 (5 bases). Germline V gene sequence: CDR1 MNHNS, CDR2 SASEGT. There are 14 residues in the CDR3. Trimming took 3 bases from V and 6 from J, leaving 14 bases between them. For the CDR3, the DNA is TGTGCCAGCAGTGAGGGGGGAAAAATCGCTGAAGCTTTCTTT. Protein sequence: CASSEGGKIAEAFF.

The chain carries TRBV5-1 and TRBJ2-7; 12 nucleotides agree with TRBD2. CDR1 is SGHRS and CDR2 is YFSETQ in the germline V gene. This CDR3 has 15 amino acids. V shed 4 bases and J 2 bases; nucleotides not matched to a gene: 4. CDR3 in DNA: TGCGCCAGCAGCACCGGACTAGCGGGGACCTACGAGCAGTACTTC. Protein sequence: CASSTGLAGTYEQYF.

V usage is TRBV5-5 and J usage is TRBJ1-3, with D perhaps TRBD1 (5 bases). CDR1 SGHKS and CDR2 YYEKEE come from the germline V gene (reference sequence). CDR3 size: 15 residues. Trimming removed 0 bases at V and 3 bases at J, with 10 bases between. For the CDR3, the DNA is TGTGCCAGCAGCTTGGCTGGACAACTTGGAAACACCATATATTTT. Translating it yields CASSLAGQLGNTIYF.

The chain is built from TRBV10-1 and TRBJ2-1; the D gene is possibly TRBD1 (6 bases). The V gene's germline CDR1 is WNHNN and CDR2 SYGVQD (reference sequence). V was cut by 9 bases and J by 4 bases, with 25 bases left in between. The CDR3 length is 17 residues. The CDR3 nucleotides read TGCGCCAGTATACCTACCACCGGGACAAAGACTTACAATGAGCAGTTCTTC. It specifies CASIPTTGTKTYNEQFF.

The V and J genes are TRBV5-1 and TRBJ1-1; D not resolved. The CDR3 runs to 17 residues. The germline V and J ends were trimmed by 1 base and 4 bases, with 20 bases remaining between them. CDR1 SGHRS and CDR2 YFSETQ come from the germline V gene. CDR3 amino acids: CASSLNLASTLTTEAFF. The CDR3 DNA is TGCGCCAGCAGCTTGAATTTAGCCAGTACGCTGACCACTGAAGCTTTCTTT.

The chain combines TRBV9 with TRBJ1-4; D possibly corresponds to TRBD1 (6 bases). Germline-derived CDR1 and CDR2 are SGDLS and YYNGEE. CDR3 length: 15 residues. Between the trimmed V and J ends, which lost 4 bases and 8 bases, there was a span of 18 bases. The CDR3 DNA sequence: TGTGCCAGCAGCCTAGAGTCCAGGGGTTCGGAAAAACTGTTTTTT. Amino acids: CASSLESRGSEKLFF.

The V call is TRBV6-5, the J call TRBJ1-5, with a tentative D call TRBD1 (6 bases). Germline lookup yields CDR1 MNHEY and CDR2 SVGAGI. The CDR3 extends over 15 amino acids. V was trimmed by 3 bases and J by 2 bases, leaving 11 bases between them. CDR3: CASSYRRQGNQPQHF. The CDR3 DNA sequence: TGTGCCAGCAGTTATCGGCGACAGGGCAATCAGCCCCAGCATTTT.

The V gene is TRBV18, the J gene TRBJ1-1, with D possibly matching TRBD1 (5 bases). Germline V gene lookup returns CDR1 KGHSH and CDR2 LQKENI. The CDR3 loop spans 13 amino acids. V was clipped by 2 bases and J by 6 bases, with 10 bases between them. CDR3 bases: TGTGCCAGCTCACCAATTACAGGAGCTGAAGCTTTCTTT. Protein product: CASSPITGAEAFF.

This chain joins TRBV7-2 and TRBJ2-1; 7 bases match TRBD1. CDR1 is SGHTA, CDR2 FQGNSA, per germline. CDR3 length: 14 residues. V was clipped by 3 bases and J by 3 bases; unmatched bases: 2. For the CDR3, the DNA is TGTGCCAGCAGCTTTGCAGGGGGCTACAATGAGCAGTTCTTC. The encoded protein is CASSFAGGYNEQFF.

The gene calls are TRBV4-1 and TRBJ2-3, with 8 bases fitting TRBD1. The CDR3 consists of 17 residues. J was trimmed by 6 bases and V by 0 bases; bases with no gene match: 11. CDR1 and CDR2 from the germline V gene are MGHRA and YSYEKL. This chain's CDR3 is CASSQDLGTGQRDTQYF. CDR3 in DNA: TGCGCCAGCAGCCAAGATCTTGGGACAGGCCAGCGGGATACGCAGTATTTT.

The genes are TRBV5-1 and TRBJ1-2; the D is unclear. The germline gives CDR1 SGHRS, CDR2 YFSETQ. Trimming removed 0 bases at V and 2 bases at J, with 14 bases between. CDR3 length equals 16 residues. CDR3 in DNA: TGCGCCAGCAGCTTGGAAGTTTCGGCCAGGAACTATGGCTACACCTTC. This encodes CASSLEVSARNYGYTF.

In this sample, this clone turned up once. The chain carries TRBV19 and TRBJ1-4; weak D call: TRBD1 (6 bases). There are 12 residues in the CDR3. Per germline, CDR1 LNHDA and CDR2 SQIVND (reference sequence). Trimming left V 10 bases short and J 5 bases short, with 11 bases between. CDR3 residues: CATGQRNEKLFF. Here the CDR3 DNA reads TGTGCCACCGGACAGAGAAATGAAAAACTGTTTTTT.

The chain links TRBV5-1 to TRBJ1-1; perhaps TRBD1 as D (5 bases). Deletions cut 0 bases from V and 1 base from J, with 10 bases between. In germline, CDR1 is SGHRS, CDR2 YFSETQ. This CDR3 spans 15 amino acids. The CDR3 is CASSLDPQGNTEAFF. DNA for the CDR3: TGCGCCAGCAGCTTGGATCCCCAGGGGAACACTGAAGCTTTCTTT.

The rearrangement uses TRBV27 and TRBJ1-6, with D tentatively TRBD1 (5 bases). The V gene's germline CDR1 is MNHEY and CDR2 SMNVEV (reference sequence). Trimming took 5 bases from V and 5 from J, leaving 19 bases between them. This CDR3 is 17 amino acids long. CDR3 DNA: TGTGCCAGCAGTCCAGACCCCGGGGGACGGAATAATTCACCCCTCCACTTT. It translates to CASSPDPGGRNNSPLHF.

The chain combines TRBV6-4 with TRBJ1-6; 7 bases map to TRBD1. With V trimmed by 3 bases and J by 7 bases, 3 bases remained unmatched. Germline CDR1 and CDR2: MRHNA and SNTAGT. This CDR3 contains 14 residues. The DNA for the CDR3 is TGTGCCAGCAGTGAGGCAGGGGGGAATTCACCCCTCCACTTT. Residues: CASSEAGGNSPLHF.

This sequence joins TRBV6-5 and TRBJ1-5; a possible D gene is TRBD1 (5 bases). Germline V gene sequence: CDR1 MNHEY, CDR2 SVGAGI. CDR3 length equals 15 residues. The germline V and J ends were trimmed by 0 bases and 3 bases, with 9 bases remaining between them. CDR3 amino acids: CASSYSFRANQPQHF. Written as DNA, the CDR3 is TGTGCCAGCAGTTACTCGTTCAGGGCCAATCAGCCCCAGCATTTT.